One sample yielded the 28 T cell receptor beta chains listed below, sequenced in a study of post-analysis software for immune sequencing data (dated by TCRdb to the mid-2010s). Here is what the overall study found, with its caveats: Patients showed significantly higher frequencies than controls for roughly five TRBV segments, among them TRBV5-6, TRBV5-1 and TRBV20-1.

The receptor library was made with PCR. Instrument used: Illumina HiSeq 2500. Unique molecular identifiers were incorporated into TCR beta cDNA libraries to reduce PCR and sequencing biases. Through fastp at Q25 and MiXCR, TCRdb rebuilt clones from the public reads, retaining in-frame beta chains. Rows with one shared CDR3 protein collapse into an entry with the most common genes and DNA. This sample lists 700,000 to 900,000 distinct CDR3 sequences; approximately 44% were detected once. The top ten clones comprise just under 5% of the sample. Their antigens remain unidentified. Sequenced material: blood. The source is a girl aged 10 to 17 with multiple sclerosis.

The rearrangement joins TRBV6-5 to TRBJ2-7; 11 bases line up with TRBD2. V lost 4 bases to trimming and J lost 4 bases; unmatched junction nucleotides: 15. The V gene's germline CDR1 is MNHEY and CDR2 SVGAGI. The CDR3 totals 18 residues. CDR3 loop: CASSLEGATSGRRYEQYF. CDR3 nucleotides: TGTGCCAGCAGTTTAGAGGGGGCTACTAGCGGGAGACGGTACGAGCAGTACTTC.

This chain connects TRBV29-1 to TRBJ2-5; TRBD2 might be the D (6 bases). The CDR3 spans 14 residues. V was trimmed by 8 bases and J by 4 bases, leaving 20 bases between them. Germline assignment: CDR1 SQVTM and CDR2 ANQGSEA. CDR3 in amino acids: CSPLDRELGETQYF. As DNA, the CDR3 is TGCAGCCCACTTGATCGGGAGCTGGGAGAGACCCAGTACTTC.

A few counts support this clonotype. CDR3 loop: CSVEDTRLAGDISYNEQFF. For the CDR3, the DNA is TGCAGCGTTGAAGATACGAGACTAGCGGGAGATATCTCCTACAATGAGCAGTTCTTC. The chain recombines TRBV29-1 with TRBJ2-1, with 12 bases lining up with TRBD2. The CDR3 is made up of 19 amino acids. The V gene's germline CDR1 is SQVTM and CDR2 ANQGSEA. With V trimmed by 0 bases and J by 0 bases, 9 bases remained unmatched.

This clonotype was detected a few times. The chain is built from TRBV12-3 or TRBV12-4 and TRBJ2-1; TRBD2 might be the D (6 bases). V gave up 2 bases and J gave up 2 bases, with 10 bases separating them. The CDR3 totals 15 residues. The CDR3 sequence is CASSLWGRTYNEQFF. The CDR3 DNA reads TGTGCCAGCAGTTTATGGGGGAGGACCTACAATGAGCAGTTCTTC.

This clonotype was counted only a few times. The chain recombines TRBV29-1 with TRBJ2-5; 7 bases are shared with TRBD1. Germline V lookup: CDR1 SQVTM, CDR2 ANQGSEA. This CDR3 contains 12 residues. Trimming removed 6 bases from V and 11 bases from J; junction bases left unmatched: 12. DNA of the CDR3: TGCAGCGTGGCGACAGGGATAAGGGAGCAGTACTTC. This gives the protein CSVATGIREQYF.

This clonotype was detected only a few times. The chain carries TRBV15 and TRBJ1-4; D is possibly TRBD1 (5 bases). V lost 1 base and J lost 5, with 8 bases in between. CDR3 length: 14 amino acids. Germline-derived CDR1 and CDR2 are LNHNV and YYDKDF (reference sequence). CDR3 coding DNA: TGTGCCACCAGCAGAGGTTCAGGGAATGAAAAACTGTTTTTT. Its protein product is CATSRGSGNEKLFF.

The CDR3 loop reads CSARGLAVSDTQYF. CDR3 sequence (DNA): TGCAGTGCTAGAGGACTAGCAGTATCAGATACGCAGTATTTT. The chain is built from TRBV20-1 and TRBJ2-3; 7 bases match TRBD2. Per germline, CDR1 DFQATT and CDR2 SNEGSKA (reference sequence). This CDR3 spans 14 amino acids. After removal of 1 base from V and 4 bases from J, the junction contained 5 bases not matched to a gene.

This clonotype was observed once. This chain uses TRBV12-3 or TRBV12-4 with TRBJ1-4; no definite D call. V lost 1 base and J 5 bases, leaving 8 bases between the germline ends. This CDR3 has 14 amino acids. The CDR3 DNA is TGTGCCAGCAGTTTAGTGGGCCCCAATGAAAAACTGTTTTTT. This gives the protein CASSLVGPNEKLFF.

About this clonotype: A much larger clone lies a single base off, so this may be a read error. The chain recombines TRBV28 with TRBJ2-1, with D unresolved. Looked up from germline, CDR1 is MDHEN and CDR2 is SYDVKM. The CDR3 runs 10 residues. Trimming took off 7 bases at V and 6 bases at J, with 4 bases between the two ends. As DNA, the CDR3 is TGTGCCAGCACCTTCAATGAGCAGTTCTTC. Its protein product is CASTFNEQFF.

The chain is built from TRBV6-1 and TRBJ1-4; D gene ambiguous. CDR1 is MNHNS, CDR2 SASEGT, per germline. With 4 bases removed from V and 8 bases from J, the gap between germline ends came to 11 bases. CDR3 length: 13 residues. Written as DNA, the CDR3 is TGTGCCAGCAGTGGGTACAGCGGCGAAAAACTGTTTTTT. This codes for CASSGYSGEKLFF.

In its sample, this clonotype was seen a few times. The chain recombines TRBV29-1 with TRBJ2-3; a possible D gene is TRBD2 (5 bases). The germline V gene has CDR1 SQVTM and CDR2 ANQGSEA. The CDR3 runs to 14 residues. The germline V and J ends were trimmed by 4 bases and 2 bases, with 13 bases remaining between them. The CDR3 reads CSVGTRALTDTQYF. CDR3 nucleotide sequence: TGCAGCGTTGGCACTAGGGCACTCACAGATACGCAGTATTTT.

This chain uses TRBV6-1 with TRBJ2-1; D remains unclear. V lost 1 base and J lost 2, with 15 bases in between. Germline loops: CDR1 MNHNS, CDR2 SASEGT. The CDR3 loop spans 17 amino acids. CDR3 in amino acids: CASSEVVLGMTYNEQFF. CDR3 DNA: TGTGCCAGCAGTGAAGTCGTTCTGGGAATGACCTACAATGAGCAGTTCTTC.

The chain carries TRBV3-1 and TRBJ2-4; possibly TRBD1 or TRBD2 for D (6 bases each). The DNA end is more similar to TRBJ2-7, so the J call may be wrong. CDR3 length equals 14 residues. The V gene's germline CDR1 is LGHDT and CDR2 YNNKEL (reference sequence). The CDR3 DNA is TGTGCCAGCAGCCAAGTGGAGGGGGCCTACGAGCAGTACTTC. Protein product: CASSQVEGAYEQYF.

V usage is TRBV5-1 and J usage is TRBJ2-6; TRBD2 agrees at 8 bases. With 10 bases clipped from V and 1 base from J, the junction kept 10 bases outside the gene matches. Germline assignment: CDR1 SGHRS and CDR2 YFSETQ. CDR3 length: 16 amino acids. CDR3 nucleotide sequence: TGCGCCGACGGGGGGGACTCAATTTCTGGGGCCAACGTCCTGACTTTC. Protein product: CADGGDSISGANVLTF.

The chain recombines TRBV18 with TRBJ2-5; D is unclear. With 3 bases removed from V and 0 bases from J, the gap between germline ends came to 5 bases. This CDR3 spans 13 amino acids. In germline, CDR1 is KGHSH, CDR2 LQKENI. The CDR3: CASSPTYQETQYF. The CDR3 bases are TGTGCCAGCTCACCGACGTACCAAGAGACCCAGTACTTC.

The chain carries TRBV27 and TRBJ1-4; D gene ambiguous. The CDR3 is 14 residues long. Trimming took off 6 bases at V and 4 bases at J, with 12 bases between the two ends. Germline CDR1 is MNHEY and CDR2 is SMNVEV (reference sequence). The CDR3 region is CASRARRNNEKLFF. CDR3 in DNA: TGTGCCAGCAGGGCGCGGCGGAATAATGAAAAACTGTTTTTT.

In this sample, this clonotype turned up once. V gene TRBV11-3 combines with J gene TRBJ2-5; maybe TRBD2 (6 bases). The V end lost 5 bases, the J end lost 5 bases, and 15 bases lay between the germline ends. The CDR3 runs 14 residues. CDR1 is SGHNT, CDR2 YENEEA, per germline. The CDR3 region has the DNA TGTGCCAGCAGCCCTCGGAGGGGCGAGGAGACCCAGTACTTC. As protein: CASSPRRGEETQYF.

This clonotype was seen a few times. The chain recombines TRBV9 with TRBJ1-1; tentative D call: TRBD1 (5 bases). CDR1 is SGDLS, CDR2 YYNGEE, per germline. The CDR3 totals 16 residues. The V and J ends lost 3 bases and 0 bases respectively, with 15 bases between them. CDR3 coding DNA: TGTGCCAGCAGCGCCGATCCCCGAGGGGTGAACACTGAAGCTTTCTTT. Its translation is CASSADPRGVNTEAFF. The whole variable domain, remainder taken from reference TRBV9 and TRBJ1-1, is DSGVTQTPKHLITATGQRVTLRCSPRSGDLSVYWYQQSLDQGLQFLIQYYNGEERAKGNILERFSAQQFPDLHSELNLSSLELGDSALYFCASSADPRGVNTEAFFGQGTRLTVV.

This clonotype has a single count. The chain carries TRBV20-1 and TRBJ2-3; D perhaps matches TRBD1 (5 bases). V was clipped by 5 bases and J by 1 base, with 16 bases between them. CDR1 and CDR2 (germline): DFQATT, SNEGSKA (reference sequence). The CDR3 is made up of 15 amino acids. CDR3 bases: TGCAGTGCTTCCGGAATGGGGCGAGGCACAGATACGCAGTATTTT. Its translation is CSASGMGRGTDTQYF.

There are many counts of this clonotype. The chain uses TRBV4-2 and TRBJ2-1; D is possibly TRBD1 or TRBD2 (5 bases each). Trimming left V 1 base short and J 8 bases short, with 18 bases between. Germline lookup yields CDR1 LGHNA and CDR2 YNFKEQ. The CDR3 runs 16 residues. In DNA form, the CDR3 reads TGTGCCAGCAGCCAAGTATTGGCTGGGGGAAGGGATGAGCAGTTCTTC. Amino acid sequence: CASSQVLAGGRDEQFF.

This rearrangement joins TRBV4-3 to TRBJ2-1, with 9 bases fitting TRBD2. J lost 8 bases, V lost 4 bases, and 9 bases had no gene match. The CDR3 extends over 15 amino acids. Germline assignment: CDR1 LGHNA and CDR2 YSLEER. For the CDR3, the DNA is TGCGCCAGCAGCCGGATGGCTAGCGGGAACCATGAGCAGTTCTTC. As protein: CASSRMASGNHEQFF.

There are a few counts of this clonotype. Here the CDR3 reads CASRRDAGANVLTF. In DNA, the CDR3 is TGTGCCAGCCGCCGGGATGCTGGGGCCAACGTCCTGACTTTC. The chain couples TRBV6-2 or TRBV6-3 to TRBJ2-6; a weak D match, TRBD2 (5 bases). The germline V gene has CDR1 MNHEY and CDR2 SVGEGT. Trimming left V 8 bases short and J 2 bases short, with 10 bases between. The CDR3 length is 14 residues.

This chain uses TRBV7-2 with TRBJ1-2, with 8 nucleotides matching TRBD1. CDR1 is SGHTA, CDR2 FQGNSA, per germline. V shed 3 bases, J shed 4 bases, and the junction held 7 bases outside the gene matches. This CDR3 is 15 amino acids long. The CDR3 reads CASSFTGGPFYGYTF. CDR3 in DNA: TGTGCCAGCAGCTTTACAGGGGGTCCCTTCTATGGCTACACCTTC.

This chain uses TRBV6-1 with TRBJ2-5; TRBD2 is a possible D gene (5 bases). CDR3 length equals 12 residues. V lost 7 bases and J 7 bases, leaving 13 bases between the germline ends. The germline gives CDR1 MNHNS, CDR2 SASEGT. The CDR3 bases are TGTGCCAGCACCAGCGGAAGGTCGACCCAGTACTTC. Its protein is CASTSGRSTQYF.

The genes are TRBV7-3 and TRBJ2-3, with D uncertain. The V and J ends lost 5 bases and 5 bases respectively, with 14 bases between them. The CDR3 sequence is 14 residues long. The germline CDR1 and CDR2 sequences are SGHTA and FQGTGA. The CDR3 bases are TGTGCCAGCAGCCCCCCTGGGGTCGGAGATACGCAGTATTTT. This encodes CASSPPGVGDTQYF.

The chain recombines TRBV2 with TRBJ2-3, with unresolved D. The germline CDR1 and CDR2 sequences are SNHLY and FYNNEI. The CDR3 length is 13 residues. The germline V and J ends were trimmed by 7 bases and 2 bases, with 10 bases remaining between them. The CDR3 protein is CASTSGYTDTQYF. CDR3 coding DNA: TGTGCCAGCACGTCCGGGTACACAGATACGCAGTATTTT. Full variable domain (rest looked up from reference TRBV2 and TRBJ2-3): EPEVTQTPSHQVTQMGQEVILRCVPISNHLYFYWYRQILGQKVEFLVSFYNNEISEKSEIFDDQFSVERPDGSNFTLKIRSTKLEDSAMYFCASTSGYTDTQYFGPGTRLTVL.

The chain joins TRBV2 to TRBJ2-5, with D unclear. CDR1 is SNHLY, CDR2 FYNNEI, per germline. This CDR3 comprises 17 residues. Trimming shortened V by 6 bases and J by 4 bases, and 24 bases separated the two germline ends. The CDR3 nucleotides are TGTGCCAGCAGCCCTACAACCCCTTGGGGATGGGGAGAGACCCAGTACTTC. Its protein product is CASSPTTPWGWGETQYF.

There are a few counts of this clonotype. The rearrangement joins TRBV6-2 or TRBV6-3 to TRBJ2-7; TRBD2 matches at 10 bases. The CDR3 loop spans 17 amino acids. Per germline, CDR1 MNHEY and CDR2 SVGEGT. After removal of 6 bases from V and 0 bases from J, the junction contained 11 bases not matched to a gene. DNA for the CDR3: TGTGCCAGCAGCGCGCCGGGACTAGCGAGATCCTCCTACGAGCAGTACTTC. It translates to CASSAPGLARSSYEQYF.